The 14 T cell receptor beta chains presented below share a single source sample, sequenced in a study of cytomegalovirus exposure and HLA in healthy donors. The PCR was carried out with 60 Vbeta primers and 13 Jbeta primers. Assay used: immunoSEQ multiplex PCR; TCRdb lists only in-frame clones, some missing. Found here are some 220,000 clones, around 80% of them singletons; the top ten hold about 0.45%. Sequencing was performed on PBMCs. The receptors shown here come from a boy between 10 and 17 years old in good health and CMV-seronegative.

The CDR3 region is CASSLRQGAFNEQFF. In nucleotides, the CDR3 is TGTGCCAGCAGCCTACGGCAGGGGGCTTTTAATGAGCAGTTCTTC. The gene calls are TRBV7-8 and TRBJ2-1, with 8 bases identical to TRBD1. The CDR3 has 15 amino acids. Germline CDR1 SGHVS, CDR2 FQNEAQ. J was trimmed by 7 bases and V by 5 bases; bases with no gene match: 10.

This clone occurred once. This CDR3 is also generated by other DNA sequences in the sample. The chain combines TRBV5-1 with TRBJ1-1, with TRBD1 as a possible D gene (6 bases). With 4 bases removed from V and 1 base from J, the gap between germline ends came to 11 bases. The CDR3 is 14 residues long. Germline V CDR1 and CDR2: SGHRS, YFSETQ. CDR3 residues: CASSPTTGNTEAFF. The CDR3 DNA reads TGCGCCAGCAGCCCCACGACAGGGAACACTGAAGCTTTCTTT.

CDR3 sequence reads: CASSSSRVGHEKLFF. DNA of the CDR3: TGTGCCAGCAGCAGTTCGAGGGTCGGGCATGAAAAACTGTTTTTT. The chain carries TRBV5-4 and TRBJ1-4; D remains ambiguous. CDR1 SGHNT and CDR2 YYREEE come from the germline V gene (reference sequence). The V and J ends lost 4 bases and 6 bases respectively, with 16 bases between them. The CDR3 is 15 residues long.

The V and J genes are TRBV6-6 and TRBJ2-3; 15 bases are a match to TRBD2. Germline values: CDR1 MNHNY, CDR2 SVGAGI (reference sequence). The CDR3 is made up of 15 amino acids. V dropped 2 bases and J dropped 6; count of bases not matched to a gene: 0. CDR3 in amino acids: CASSYGTSGGDTQYF. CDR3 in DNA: TGTGCCAGCAGTTACGGGACTAGCGGGGGGGATACGCAGTATTTT.

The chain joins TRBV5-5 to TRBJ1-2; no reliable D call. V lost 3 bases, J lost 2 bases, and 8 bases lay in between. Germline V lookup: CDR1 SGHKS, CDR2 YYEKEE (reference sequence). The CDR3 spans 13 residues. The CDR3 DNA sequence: TGTGCCAGCAGCTCCCCGCTAAACTATGGCTACACCTTC. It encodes CASSSPLNYGYTF.

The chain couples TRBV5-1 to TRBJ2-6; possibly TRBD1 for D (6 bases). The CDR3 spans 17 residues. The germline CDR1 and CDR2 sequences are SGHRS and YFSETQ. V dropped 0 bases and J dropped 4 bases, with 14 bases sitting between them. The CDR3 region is CASSLVMGASGANVLTF. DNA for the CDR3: TGCGCCAGCAGCTTGGTGATGGGGGCTTCAGGGGCCAACGTCCTGACTTTC. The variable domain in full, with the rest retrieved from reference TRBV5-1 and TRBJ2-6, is KAGVTQTPRYLIKTRGQQVTLSCSPISGHRSVSWYQQTPGQGLQFLFEYFSETQRNKGNFPGRFSGRQFSNSRSEMNVSTLELGDSALYLCASSLVMGASGANVLTFGAGSRLTVL.

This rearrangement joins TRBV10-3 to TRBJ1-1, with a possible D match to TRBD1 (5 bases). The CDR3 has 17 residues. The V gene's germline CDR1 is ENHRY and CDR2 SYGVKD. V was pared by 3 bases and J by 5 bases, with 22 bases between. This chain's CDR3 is CAISDFGLGQDKTEAFF. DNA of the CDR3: TGTGCCATCAGTGATTTCGGTCTGGGGCAGGACAAAACTGAAGCTTTCTTT.

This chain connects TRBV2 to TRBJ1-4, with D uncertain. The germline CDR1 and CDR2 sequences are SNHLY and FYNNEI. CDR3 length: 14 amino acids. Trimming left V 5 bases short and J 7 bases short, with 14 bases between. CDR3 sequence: CASSLGRAGEKLFF. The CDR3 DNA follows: TGTGCCAGCAGTCTCGGGAGGGCCGGTGAAAAACTGTTTTTT.

DNA of the CDR3: TGTGCCAGCAGCCAGGGGAGGGGGGCCAACACTGAAGCTTTCTTT. Protein sequence: CASSQGRGANTEAFF. The rearrangement joins TRBV7-2 to TRBJ1-1; weak D call: TRBD1 (6 bases). CDR3 size: 15 residues. V lost 5 bases and J lost 2, with 15 bases in between. Germline CDR1 SGHTA, CDR2 FQGNSA. Variable domain in full (rest from reference TRBV7-2 and TRBJ1-1): GAGVSQSPSNKVTEKGKDVELRCDPISGHTALYWYRQSLGQGLEFLIYFQGNSAPDKSGLPSDRFSAERTGGSVSTLTIQRTQQEDSAVYLCASSQGRGANTEAFFGQGTRLTVV.

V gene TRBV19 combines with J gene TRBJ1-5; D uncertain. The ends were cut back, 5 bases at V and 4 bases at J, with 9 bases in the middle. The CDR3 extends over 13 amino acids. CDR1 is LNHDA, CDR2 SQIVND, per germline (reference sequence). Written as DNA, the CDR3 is TGTGCCAGTAGTGTATCGGGAAATCAGCCCCAGCATTTT. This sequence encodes CASSVSGNQPQHF.

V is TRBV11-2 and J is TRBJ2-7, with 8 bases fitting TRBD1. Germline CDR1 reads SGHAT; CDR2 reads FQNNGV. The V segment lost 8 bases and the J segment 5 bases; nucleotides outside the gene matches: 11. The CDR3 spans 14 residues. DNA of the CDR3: TGTGCCAGCGCCGTTTCGGACAGGGCCCACGAGCAGTACTTC. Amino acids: CASAVSDRAHEQYF.

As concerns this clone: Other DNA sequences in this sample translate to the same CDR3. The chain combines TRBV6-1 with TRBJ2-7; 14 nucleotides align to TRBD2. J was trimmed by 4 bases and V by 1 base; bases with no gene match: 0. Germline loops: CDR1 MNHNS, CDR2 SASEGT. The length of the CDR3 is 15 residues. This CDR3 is CASSEGLAGGYEQYF. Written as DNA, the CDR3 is TGTGCCAGCAGTGAAGGACTAGCGGGGGGGTACGAGCAGTACTTC.

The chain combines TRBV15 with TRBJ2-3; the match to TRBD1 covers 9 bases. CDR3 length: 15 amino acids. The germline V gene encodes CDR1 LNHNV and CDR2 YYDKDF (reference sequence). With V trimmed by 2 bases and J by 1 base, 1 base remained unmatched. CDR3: CATSRRTGGTDTQYF. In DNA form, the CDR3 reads TGTGCCACCAGCAGACGGACAGGGGGCACAGATACGCAGTATTTT.

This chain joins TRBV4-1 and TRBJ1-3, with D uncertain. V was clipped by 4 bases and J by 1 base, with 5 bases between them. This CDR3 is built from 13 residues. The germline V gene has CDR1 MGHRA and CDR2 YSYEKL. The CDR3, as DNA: TGCGCCAGCAGCCTCGGTTCTGGAAACACCATATATTTT. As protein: CASSLGSGNTIYF.